This passage covers 9 T cell receptor beta chains from one sample sequenced in a study of T cell responses to AZD1222 COVID-19 vaccine (dated by TCRdb to the early 2020s). Sample time point, as interpreted from the label and publication: about 28 days (+/-7) after the second vaccine dose. Library method: the immunoSEQ multiplex PCR assay. TCRdb obtained this table from immuneACCESS and retained in-frame rearrangements with V and J assigned. These tables miss some clones; where compared with another copy, unresolved V genes account for less than half of the shortfall, and the remainder is unexplained. The sample table lists roughly 120,000 clones, about 85% of them with a count of one. About 2.5% of the sample belongs to the ten largest clones. Specimen: peripheral blood, collected 28 days after the second AZD1222 dose. Receptor source: an adult who received the AZD1222 COVID-19 vaccine.

The V call is TRBV28, the J call TRBJ1-3; D not resolved. Trimming pared 6 bases from V and 4 bases from J, leaving 16 bases between. In germline, CDR1 is MDHEN, CDR2 SYDVKM. The CDR3 is 15 residues long. The CDR3 here is CASSLPGRIGNTIYF. The DNA for the CDR3 is TGTGCCAGCAGCCTACCGGGAAGAATCGGAAACACCATATATTTT. Using reference TRBV28 and TRBJ1-3 for the parts outside the CDR3, the full variable domain is DVKVTQSSRYLVKRTGEKVFLECVQDMDHENMFWYRQDPGLGLRLIYFSYDVKMKEKGDIPEGYSVSREKKERFSLILESASTNQTSMYLCASSLPGRIGNTIYFGEGSWLTVV.

This chain joins TRBV6-2 or TRBV6-3 and TRBJ1-2, with D hard to call. The CDR3 runs 11 residues. The V gene lost 0 bases and the J gene lost 5 bases, with 1 base spanning the gap. Germline V gives CDR1 MNHEY, CDR2 SVGEGT. CDR3 loop: CASSYSYGYTF. The CDR3 DNA reads as TGTGCCAGCAGTTACTCATATGGCTACACCTTC.

The V and J genes are TRBV28 and TRBJ1-2, with TRBD1 matching 9 bases. Germline V gives CDR1 MDHEN, CDR2 SYDVKM. V dropped 6 bases and J dropped 0; count of bases not matched to a gene: 14. The CDR3 extends over 18 amino acids. CDR3 loop: CASRRQTRDRAANYGYTF. The CDR3 DNA reads as TGTGCCAGCAGGAGACAAACACGGGACAGGGCGGCTAACTATGGCTACACCTTC.

The CDR3 is CASSPSPWASQNTEAFF. In nucleotides, the CDR3 is TGTGCCAGCAGCCCCTCACCTTGGGCCAGCCAGAACACTGAAGCTTTCTTT. This sequence joins TRBV11-2 and TRBJ1-1; no clear D gene. The germline gives CDR1 SGHAT, CDR2 FQNNGV. The CDR3 totals 17 residues. V lost 5 bases and J 1 base, leaving 20 bases between the germline ends. Complete variable domain (other parts from reference TRBV11-2 and TRBJ1-1): EAGVAQSPRYKIIEKRQSVAFWCNPISGHATLYWYQQILGQGPKLLIQFQNNGVVDDSQLPKDRFSAERLKGVDSTLKIQPAKLEDSAVYLCASSPSPWASQNTEAFFGQGTRLTVV.

The rearrangement uses TRBV3-1 (or the pseudogene TRBV3-2) and TRBJ2-7; tentatively, D is TRBD1 (6 bases). The CDR3 sequence is 14 residues long. Germline V lookup: CDR1 LGHDT, CDR2 YNNKEL (reference sequence). V shed 3 bases and J shed 3 bases, with 12 bases lying between them. In nucleotides, the CDR3 is TGTGCCAGCAGCCAGGGGGCGGTGAGCTACGAGCAGTACTTC. It translates to CASSQGAVSYEQYF.

The chain has TRBV18 and TRBJ2-2; 10 positions match TRBD1. The V segment lost 3 bases and the J segment 0 bases; nucleotides outside the gene matches: 7. CDR3 size: 18 residues. Germline V lookup: CDR1 KGHSH, CDR2 LQKENI. The chain's CDR3 is CASSPGTGDPANTGELFF. Written as DNA, the CDR3 is TGTGCCAGCTCACCCGGGACAGGGGACCCCGCGAACACCGGGGAGCTGTTTTTT.

The gene calls are TRBV7-8 and TRBJ1-4; no clear D gene. CDR1 is SGHVS, CDR2 FQNEAQ, per germline. Trimming left V 2 bases short and J 0 bases short, with 10 bases between. This CDR3 has 16 residues. CDR3: CASSLRRLATNEKLFF. The CDR3 DNA reads as TGTGCCAGCAGCTTACGGCGTCTAGCAACTAATGAAAAACTGTTTTTT.

This chain joins TRBV28 and TRBJ2-3; TRBD1 might be the D (6 bases). Germline V gene lookup returns CDR1 MDHEN and CDR2 SYDVKM. The CDR3 is 14 amino acids. Trimming cost V 6 bases and J 1 base, with 11 bases left between them. CDR3 sequence reads: CASRSGHGTDTQYF. The CDR3 bases are TGTGCCAGCAGGTCGGGACACGGCACAGATACGCAGTATTTT.

Written as DNA, the CDR3 is TGTGCCAGCAGCCAAGACGCCGGGAGCCCGAAGGCAGATACGCAGTATTTT. Translated, it gives CASSQDAGSPKADTQYF. The V and J genes are TRBV4-2 and TRBJ2-3; TRBD2 is a possible D gene (6 bases). Germline CDR1 LGHNA, CDR2 YNFKEQ. This CDR3 is 17 amino acids long. The V and J ends lost 0 bases and 4 bases respectively, with 17 bases between them.